This T cell receptor beta chain was identified in a study of cytomegalovirus exposure and HLA in healthy donors. It was with 60 Vbeta and 13 Jbeta primers that the PCR ran. TCRdb keeps only in-frame clones here, not all; method: immunoSEQ multiplex PCR. The table lists 150,000 to 200,000 clones, around 80% of them singletons. Trimming removed 1 base at V and 6 bases at J, with 7 bases between. CDR1 and CDR2 from the germline V gene are SGHDN and FVKESK. The CDR3 length is 13 residues. Sequencing was done on a sample of PBMCs. The TCR originated in a woman under 40 in good health and CMV-seronegative. The V and J genes are TRBV14 and TRBJ1-5; unclear D gene. The CDR3 DNA follows: TGTGCCAGCAGCCAAGGGCCCCGTCAGCCCCAGCATTTT. Translating gives CASSQGPRQPQHF.